This T cell receptor beta chain was profiled in a study of STAT3 mutations in large granular lymphocyte leukemia (dated by TCRdb to about 2019). Broadly, across the study: About half of the T-LGLL patients who underwent longitudinal sequencing carried canonical activating STAT3 mutations. Over half of the T-LGLL patients were given one or more immunosuppressive therapy regimens, and 30% to 45% of those treated had a hematologic response. Serial deep sequencing of TCRbeta CDR3 and STAT3 was performed in patients with T-cell large granular lymphocyte leukemia to reconstruct clonal hierarchy and dynamics. From an initial cohort of approximately 190 LGL patients, 20 or so representative T-LGLL cases were picked for longitudinal TCRbeta and STAT3 sequencing. As controls, the study also included longitudinal sequencing of a couple of patients with natural killer LGL leukemia. Each patient was sequenced at an average of roughly 4.1 time points, ranging from 2 to 8 samplings. Study-wide findings and limitations: In 6 of 18 patients, TCR clonotype switching occurred after therapy, and every newly emerging clone was STAT3 wild type. Because no samples were available when a clone first appeared, clonal expansion had to be inferred from samplings taken at other points. Since codominant clonotypes persisted in some patients, a small but highly pathogenic clone may have gone undetected. At least one immunodominant TCRbeta clonotype was identified in every T-LGLL patient, and multiple immunodominant subclonotypes were identified in about half of the T-LGLL patients. Variable intervals between samplings and differing treatment regimens complicated linking therapy response to changes in TCR clonal burden. The burden of the dominant TCR clone was higher than the STAT3 mutant burden in several patients, which suggests that the STAT3 mutation arose secondarily inside a clone that had already expanded.

DNA was extracted from blood mononuclear cells, with the same DNA used for both TCR and STAT3 sequencing. With regard to this clone: Its recognized antigen is unknown. Per-nucleotide qualities are absent, and no much larger clonotype sits a single base away.

TCRbeta libraries were sequenced on an Illumina MiSeq, averaging roughly 41,000 productive templates per sample. TCRbeta CDR3 libraries were generated with the immunoSEQ assay using multiplex PCR amplification. Per the original workflow: Following a previously defined approach, repertoire diversity was calculated, and values close to 0 point to extremely monoclonal samples. This immuneACCESS table, as held by TCRdb, lists in-frame sequences with V and J called but not all clones. Of the missing ones, under half trace to an unresolved V gene in checked studies; the others have no known cause. The DNA was the basis for D and trimming; V, J and clone size are from that table. This sample holds 950 to 1,100 clones; around half were observed only once. The leading ten clones occupy over 50% of the sample. In the germline V gene, CDR1 corresponds to SGDLS and CDR2 to YYNGEE. Trimming removed 4 bases from V and 4 bases from J, leaving 14 bases between the germline ends. Inclusive of the bounding cysteine and phenylalanine, the CDR3 is 14 residues long. The CDR3 DNA has 42 bases and is translated from base 1.

This sequence uses TRBV9 and TRBJ1-2; the D gene cannot be named for sure. This clonotype was sampled from a human donor with T large granular lymphocyte leukemia. Some clones in this sample may be carry-over from other donors' samples. Material for sequencing was PBMCs. In nucleotide form, the sequence is TGTGCCAGCAGCACCCCGGAGGGATTCTATGGCTACACCTTC. The translation is CASSTPEGFYGYTF.